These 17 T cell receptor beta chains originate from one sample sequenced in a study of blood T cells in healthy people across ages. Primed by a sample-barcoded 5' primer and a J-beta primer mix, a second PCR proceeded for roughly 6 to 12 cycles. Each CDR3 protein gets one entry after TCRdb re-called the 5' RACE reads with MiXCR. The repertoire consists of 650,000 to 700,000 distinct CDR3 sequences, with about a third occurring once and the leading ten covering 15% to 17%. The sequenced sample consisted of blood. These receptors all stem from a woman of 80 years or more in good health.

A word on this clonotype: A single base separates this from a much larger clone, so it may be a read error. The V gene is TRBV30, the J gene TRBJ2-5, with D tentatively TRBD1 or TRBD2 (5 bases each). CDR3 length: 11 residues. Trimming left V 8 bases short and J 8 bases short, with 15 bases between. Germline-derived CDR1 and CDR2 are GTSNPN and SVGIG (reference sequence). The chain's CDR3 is CAGDQDLTQYF. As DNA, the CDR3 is TGTGCCGGGGACCAGGATCTCACCCAGTACTTC.

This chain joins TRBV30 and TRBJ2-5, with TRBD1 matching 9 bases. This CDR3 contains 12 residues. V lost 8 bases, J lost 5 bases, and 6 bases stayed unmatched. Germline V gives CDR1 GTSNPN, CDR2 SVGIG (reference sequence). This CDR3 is CAQGTGRETQYF. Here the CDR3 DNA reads TGTGCCCAAGGGACAGGGAGGGAGACCCAGTACTTC.

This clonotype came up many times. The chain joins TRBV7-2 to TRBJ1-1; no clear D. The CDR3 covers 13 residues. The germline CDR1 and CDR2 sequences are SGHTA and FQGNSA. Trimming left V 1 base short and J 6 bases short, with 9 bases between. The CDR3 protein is CASSLERFAEAFF. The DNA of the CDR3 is TGTGCCAGCAGCTTAGAACGGTTCGCTGAAGCTTTCTTT.

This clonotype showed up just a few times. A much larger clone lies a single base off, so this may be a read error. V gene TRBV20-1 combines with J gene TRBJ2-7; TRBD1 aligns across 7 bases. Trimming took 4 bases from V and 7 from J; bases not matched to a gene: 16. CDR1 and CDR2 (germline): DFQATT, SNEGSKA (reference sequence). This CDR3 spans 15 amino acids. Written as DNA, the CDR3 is TGCAGTGCTACAGAAGGAGGACAGGTCTACAATGAGCAGTACTTC. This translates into CSATEGGQVYNEQYF.

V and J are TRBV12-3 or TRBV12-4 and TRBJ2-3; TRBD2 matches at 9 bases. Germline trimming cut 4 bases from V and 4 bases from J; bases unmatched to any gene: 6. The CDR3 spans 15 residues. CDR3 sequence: CASSWGTSFPDTQYF. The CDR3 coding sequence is TGTGCCAGCAGTTGGGGGACTAGCTTCCCAGATACGCAGTATTTT.

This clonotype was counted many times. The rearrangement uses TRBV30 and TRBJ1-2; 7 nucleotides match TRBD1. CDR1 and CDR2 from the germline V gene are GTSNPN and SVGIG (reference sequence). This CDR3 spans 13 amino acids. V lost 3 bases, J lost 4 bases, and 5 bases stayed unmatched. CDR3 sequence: CAWSRDRPYGYTF. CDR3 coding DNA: TGTGCCTGGAGCAGGGACAGACCCTATGGCTACACCTTC.

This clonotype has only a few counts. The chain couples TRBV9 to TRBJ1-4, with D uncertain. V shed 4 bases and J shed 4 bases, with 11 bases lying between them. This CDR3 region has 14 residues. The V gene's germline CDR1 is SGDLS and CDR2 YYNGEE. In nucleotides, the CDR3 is TGTGCCAGCAGCCCCTTGGGCCTTAATGAAAAACTGTTTTTT. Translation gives CASSPLGLNEKLFF.

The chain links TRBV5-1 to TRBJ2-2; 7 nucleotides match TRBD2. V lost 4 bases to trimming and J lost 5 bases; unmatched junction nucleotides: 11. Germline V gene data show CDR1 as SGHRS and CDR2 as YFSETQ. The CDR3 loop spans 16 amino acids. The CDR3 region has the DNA TGCGCCAGCAGCGCAAGCGGGGCCACTCGGACCGGGGAGCTGTTTTTT. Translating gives CASSASGATRTGELFF.

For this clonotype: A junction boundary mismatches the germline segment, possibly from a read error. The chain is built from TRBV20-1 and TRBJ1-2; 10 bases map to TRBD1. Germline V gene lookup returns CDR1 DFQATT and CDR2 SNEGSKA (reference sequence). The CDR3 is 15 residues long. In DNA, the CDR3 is TGCAGTGCTAGTTCACCGGGACAGGGGTGTCGTGGCCACACCTTC. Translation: CSASSPGQGCRGHTF.

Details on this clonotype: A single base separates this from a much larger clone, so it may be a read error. CDR3 nucleotide sequence: TGTGCCAGCAGCCAGGCGCTAGCGGGGTACAATGAGCAGTACTTC. Its translation: CASSQALAGYNEQYF. The chain carries TRBV3-1 and TRBJ2-5; TRBD2 matches 9 bases. The CDR3 covers 15 residues. Germline trimming cut 3 bases from V and 11 bases from J; bases unmatched to any gene: 13. Germline assignment: CDR1 LGHDT and CDR2 YNNKEL (reference sequence).

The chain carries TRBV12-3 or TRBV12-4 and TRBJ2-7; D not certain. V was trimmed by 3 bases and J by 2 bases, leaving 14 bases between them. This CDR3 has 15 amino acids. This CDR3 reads CASSFPTRTTYEQYF. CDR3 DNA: TGTGCCAGCAGTTTCCCGACACGCACCACCTACGAGCAGTACTTC.

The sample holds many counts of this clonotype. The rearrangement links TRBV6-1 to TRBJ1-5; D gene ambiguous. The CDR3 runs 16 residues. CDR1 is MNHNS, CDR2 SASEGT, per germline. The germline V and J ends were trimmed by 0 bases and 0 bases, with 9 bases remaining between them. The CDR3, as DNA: TGTGCCAGCAGTGAAGCAGGGTCATATAGCAATCAGCCCCAGCATTTT. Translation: CASSEAGSYSNQPQHF.

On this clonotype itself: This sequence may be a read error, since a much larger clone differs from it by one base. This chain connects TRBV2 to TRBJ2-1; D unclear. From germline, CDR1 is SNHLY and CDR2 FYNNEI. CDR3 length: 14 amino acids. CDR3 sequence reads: CASSEAPVNNGQFF. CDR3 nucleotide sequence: TGTGCCAGCAGTGAAGCGCCAGTTAACAATGGGCAGTTCTTC.

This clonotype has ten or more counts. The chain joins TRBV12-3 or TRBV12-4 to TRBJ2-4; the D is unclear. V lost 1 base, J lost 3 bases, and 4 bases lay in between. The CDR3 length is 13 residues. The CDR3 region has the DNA TGTGCCAGCAGTTTAGACAGCAAAAACATTCAGTACTTC. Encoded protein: CASSLDSKNIQYF.

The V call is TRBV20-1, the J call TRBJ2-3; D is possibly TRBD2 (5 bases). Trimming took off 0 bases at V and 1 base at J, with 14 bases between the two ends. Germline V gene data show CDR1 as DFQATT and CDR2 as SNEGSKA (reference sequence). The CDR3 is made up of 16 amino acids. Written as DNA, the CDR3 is TGCAGTGCTAGAGACCCAAATAGCGCGCGCACAGATACGCAGTATTTT. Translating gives CSARDPNSARTDTQYF.

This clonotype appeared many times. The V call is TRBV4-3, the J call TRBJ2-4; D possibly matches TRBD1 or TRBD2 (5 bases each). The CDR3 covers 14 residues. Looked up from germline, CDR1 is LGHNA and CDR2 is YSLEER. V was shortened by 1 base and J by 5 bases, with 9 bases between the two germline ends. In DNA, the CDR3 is TGCGCCAGCAGCCAAGTCGGGGCGGAAAACATTCAGTACTTC. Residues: CASSQVGAENIQYF.

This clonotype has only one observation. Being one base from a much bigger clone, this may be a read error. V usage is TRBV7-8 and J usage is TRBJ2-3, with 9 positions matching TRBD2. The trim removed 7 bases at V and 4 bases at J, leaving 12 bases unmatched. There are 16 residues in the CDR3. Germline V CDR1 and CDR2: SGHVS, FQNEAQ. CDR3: CASIPLSGGIADTQYF. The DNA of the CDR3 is TGTGCCAGCATCCCACTCAGCGGGGGGATCGCAGATACGCAGTATTTT.